Below, one TCR beta chain is given with its context. This entry comes from a study of shared clonotypes between healthy human individuals. Per the study methods: With immunoSEQ giving junction-only sequences and no quality scores, filtering differed. Profiling relied on immunoSEQ multiplex PCR, and the TCRdb table lists in-frame clones only, not all of them. V and J calls and clone size come straight from that table; D and trimming were deduced from the DNA. The sample has millions of clones; more than 85% are singletons. CD8 cells classed as naive were CD45RO-negative and positively selected for CCR7, excluding terminally differentiated effector memory CD45RA+ cells. Trimming shortened V by 6 bases and J by 1 base, and 16 bases separated the two germline ends. CDR3 length: 15 amino acids. The germline CDR1 and CDR2 sequences are SGHVS and FQNEAQ.

This TCR was recovered from a man aged 18 to 29 in good health. Some clones in this sample may be carry-over from other donors' samples. The chain has TRBV7-8 and TRBJ2-7; TRBD2 is a possible D gene (5 bases). The sequenced sample was naive CD8+ T cells from PBMCs. CDR3 sequence (DNA): TGTGCCAGCAGGGATGGCGGAGGACCTTCCTACGAGCAGTACTTC. Amino acid sequence: CASRDGGGPSYEQYF.